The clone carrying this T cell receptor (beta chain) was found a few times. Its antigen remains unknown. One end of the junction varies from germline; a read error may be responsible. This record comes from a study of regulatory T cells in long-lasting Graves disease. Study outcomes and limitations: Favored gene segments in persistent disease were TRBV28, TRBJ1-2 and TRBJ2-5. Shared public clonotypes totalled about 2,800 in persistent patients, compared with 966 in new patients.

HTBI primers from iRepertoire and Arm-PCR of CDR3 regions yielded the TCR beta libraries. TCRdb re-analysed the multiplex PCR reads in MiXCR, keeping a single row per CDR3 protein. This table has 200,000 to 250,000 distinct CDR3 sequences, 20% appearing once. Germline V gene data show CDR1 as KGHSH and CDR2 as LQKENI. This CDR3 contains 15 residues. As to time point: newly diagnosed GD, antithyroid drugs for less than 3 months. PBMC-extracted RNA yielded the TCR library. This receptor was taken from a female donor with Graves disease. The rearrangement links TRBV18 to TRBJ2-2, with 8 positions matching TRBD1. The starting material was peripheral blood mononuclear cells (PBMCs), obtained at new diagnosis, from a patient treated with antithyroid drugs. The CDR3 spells CTSSPNRGDTGELFF. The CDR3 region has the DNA TGTACCAGCTCACCAAACAGGGGGGACACCGGGGAGCTGTTTTTT.